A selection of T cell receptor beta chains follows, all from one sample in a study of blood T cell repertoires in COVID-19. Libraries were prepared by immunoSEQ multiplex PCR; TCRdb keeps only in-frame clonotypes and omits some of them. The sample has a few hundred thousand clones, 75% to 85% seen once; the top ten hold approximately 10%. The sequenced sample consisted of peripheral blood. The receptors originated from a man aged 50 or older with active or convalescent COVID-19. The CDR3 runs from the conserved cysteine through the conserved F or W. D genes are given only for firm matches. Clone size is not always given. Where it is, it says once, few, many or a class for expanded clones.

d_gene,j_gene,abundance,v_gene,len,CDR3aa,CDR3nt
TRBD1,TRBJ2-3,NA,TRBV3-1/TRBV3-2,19,CASSQDLGRGGPSTDTQYF,TGTGCCAGCAGCCAAGATCTAGGGAGAGGGGGCCCTAGCACAGATACGCAGTATTTT
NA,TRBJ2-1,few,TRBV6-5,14,CASSYSGLFNEQFF,TGTGCCAGCAGTTACTCGGGACTCTTCAATGAGCAGTTCTTC
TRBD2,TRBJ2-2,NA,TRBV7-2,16,CASSATLSGGPGELFF,TGTGCCAGCAGCGCAACACTCTCGGGGGGGCCCGGGGAGCTGTTTTTT
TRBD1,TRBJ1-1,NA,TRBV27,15,CASSFSRGADTEAFF,TGTGCCAGCAGTTTTTCCAGGGGGGCGGACACTGAAGCTTTCTTT
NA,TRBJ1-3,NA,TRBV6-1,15,CASSENYSSGNTIYF,TGTGCCAGCAGTGAAAATTATTCCTCTGGAAACACCATATATTTT
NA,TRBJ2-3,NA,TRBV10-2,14,CASRDPSSTDTQYF,TGCGCCAGCAGAGACCCTAGCTCCACAGATACGCAGTATTTT
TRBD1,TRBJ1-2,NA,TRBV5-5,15,CASSSDRANFYGYTF,TGTGCCAGCAGCTCGGACAGGGCCAACTTCTATGGCTACACCTTC
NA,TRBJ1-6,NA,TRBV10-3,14,CAISPGQGNSPLHF,TGTGCCATCAGTCCGGGACAAGGGAATTCACCCCTCCACTTT
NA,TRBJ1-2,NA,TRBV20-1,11,CSAGGDIGYTF,TGCAGTGCGGGAGGGGATATTGGCTACACCTTC
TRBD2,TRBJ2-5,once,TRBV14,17,CASSQSRLAGGRETQYF,TGTGCCAGCAGCCAAAGTCGACTAGCGGGAGGCCGAGAGACCCAGTACTTC
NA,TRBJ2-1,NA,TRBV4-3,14,CASSQEILEGEQFF,TGCGCCAGCAGCCAAGAGATTTTAGAGGGTGAGCAGTTCTTC
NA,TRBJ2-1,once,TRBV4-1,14,CASSQALVRNEQFF,TGCGCCAGCAGCCAAGCATTAGTACGGAATGAGCAGTTCTTC
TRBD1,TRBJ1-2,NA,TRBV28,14,CASSWGRGDYGYTF,TGTGCCAGCAGTTGGGGCAGGGGGGACTATGGCTACACCTTC
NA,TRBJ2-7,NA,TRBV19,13,CASSIEPGEEQYF,TGTGCCAGTAGTATAGAACCTGGTGAGGAGCAGTACTTC
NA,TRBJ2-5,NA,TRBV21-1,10,CASSKHTQYF,TGTGCCAGCAGCAAACATACCCAGTACTTC
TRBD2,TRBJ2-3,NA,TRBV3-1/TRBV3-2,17,CASSQGSRGGWKDTQYF,TGTGCCAGCAGCCAAGGATCGCGGGGGGGCTGGAAAGATACGCAGTATTTT
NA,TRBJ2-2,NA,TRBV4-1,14,CASSQDRGTGELFF,TGCGCCAGCAGCCAAGATCGGGGGACCGGGGAGCTGTTTTTT
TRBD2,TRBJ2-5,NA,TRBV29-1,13,CSVVAGGWETQYF,TGCAGCGTGGTAGCGGGAGGGTGGGAGACCCAGTACTTC
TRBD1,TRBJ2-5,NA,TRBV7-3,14,CASSLTGGEETQYF,TGTGCCAGCAGCTTAACAGGGGGCGAAGAGACCCAGTACTTC
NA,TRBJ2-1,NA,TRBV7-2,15,CASSLEGSTYNEQFF,TGTGCCAGCAGCTTAGAAGGTAGCACCTACAATGAGCAGTTCTTC
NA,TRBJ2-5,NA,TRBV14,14,CASSPSSGGETQYF,TGTGCCAGCAGCCCGTCCTCAGGGGGGGAGACCCAGTACTTC
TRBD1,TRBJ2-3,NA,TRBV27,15,CASSSTGGGTDTQYF,TGTGCCAGCAGTTCCACAGGGGGCGGCACAGATACGCAGTATTTT
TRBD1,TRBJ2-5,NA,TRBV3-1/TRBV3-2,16,CASSQEGRQGSETQYF,TGTGCCAGCAGCCAAGAAGGGCGACAGGGGAGCGAGACCCAGTACTTC
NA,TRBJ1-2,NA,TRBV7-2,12,CASSLEGAGYTF,TGTGCCAGCAGCTTAGAAGGGGCCGGCTACACCTTC
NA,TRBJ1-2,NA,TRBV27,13,CASSSGFRLGYTF,TGTGCCAGCAGTTCGGGGTTCAGGTTAGGCTACACCTTC
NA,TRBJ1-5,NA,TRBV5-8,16,CASSQRTDNSNQPQHF,TGTGCCAGCAGCCAAAGGACAGATAATAGCAATCAGCCCCAGCATTTT
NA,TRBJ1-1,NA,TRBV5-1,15,CASSRWPDRNTEAFF,TGCGCCAGCAGCCGGTGGCCGGACAGAAACACTGAAGCTTTCTTT
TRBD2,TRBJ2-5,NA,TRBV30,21,CAWSSYGGTSGTRGAPETQYF,TGTGCCTGGAGTTCATACGGCGGGACTAGCGGGACCCGGGGGGCCCCAGAGACCCAGTACTTC
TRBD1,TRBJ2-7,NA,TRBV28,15,CASSLVPGQNYEQYF,TGTGCCAGCAGCTTAGTACCGGGACAGAACTACGAGCAGTACTTC
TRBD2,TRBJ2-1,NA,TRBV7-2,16,CASSLAFSGAYNEQFF,TGTGCCAGCAGCTTAGCCTTCAGCGGGGCCTACAATGAGCAGTTCTTC
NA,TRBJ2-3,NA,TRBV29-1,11,CSARGTDTQYF,TGCAGCGCCAGAGGGACAGATACGCAGTATTTT
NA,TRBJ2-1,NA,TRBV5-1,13,CASSLIGDVEQFF,TGCGCCAGCAGCTTGATAGGGGATGTGGAGCAGTTCTTC
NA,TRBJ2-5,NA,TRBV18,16,CASSPSPTLVQETQYF,TGTGCCAGCTCACCCTCCCCAACCTTAGTACAAGAGACCCAGTACTTC